Below are 9 T cell receptor beta chains sequenced from a single sample in a study of OX40 agonist ivuxolimab in advanced cancers. Libraries were prepared by immunoSEQ multiplex PCR; TCRdb keeps only in-frame clonotypes and omits some of them. The sample has about 120,000 clones, around 95% seen once. The source was CD4+ or CD8+ T cells sorted from blood, collected in a trial of the OX40 agonist ivuxolimab. These receptors originate from an adult with an advanced solid tumor such as melanoma, head and neck, liver or kidney cancer.

In its sample, this clone was seen once. J is TRBJ2-6 and V is TRBV4-2; 14 bases fit TRBD2. Germline values: CDR1 LGHNA, CDR2 YNFKEQ. Trimming at V came to 3 bases and at J to 0 bases, leaving 1 base not matched to a gene. The CDR3 sequence is 18 residues long. In DNA, the CDR3 is TGTGCCAGCAGCCAGGGGACTAGCGGGGGCTCTGGGGCCAACGTCCTGACTTTC. The encoded protein is CASSQGTSGGSGANVLTF.

The chain has TRBV30 and TRBJ2-3, with D perhaps TRBD1 or TRBD2 (7 bases each). This CDR3 region has 13 residues. The V end was cut by 4 bases, the J end by 8 bases, with 16 bases between. CDR1 GTSNPN and CDR2 SVGIG come from the germline V gene (reference sequence). The CDR3 DNA is TGTGCCTGGACAGGGGGGGCTTTGGGTACGCAGTATTTT. Translation gives CAWTGGALGTQYF.

V usage is TRBV7-9 and J usage is TRBJ1-1, with 8 bases that match TRBD1. CDR3 length: 17 residues. Germline V gives CDR1 SEHNR, CDR2 FQNEAQ (reference sequence). Trimming at V came to 5 bases and at J to 4 bases, leaving 15 bases not matched to a gene. The CDR3 nucleotides read TGTGCCAGCAGCCCAAAGGGCCCCACAGGGGGGAGCACTGAAGCTTTCTTT. It specifies CASSPKGPTGGSTEAFF.

This clone was seen just once. The CDR3, as DNA: TGCGCCAGCAGCTTGTTGGAAGGGGGTTCTGAAGCTTTCTTT. Translated: CASSLLEGGSEAFF. The V gene is TRBV5-1, the J gene TRBJ1-1; D possibly corresponds to TRBD1 (6 bases). CDR1 is SGHRS, CDR2 YFSETQ, per germline. Trimming left V 1 base short and J 6 bases short, with 13 bases between. The CDR3 sequence is 14 residues long.

The table lists this clone with a count of one. The chain joins TRBV2 to TRBJ1-3; 7 bases fit TRBD1. The CDR3 runs 15 residues. CDR1 and CDR2 from the germline V gene are SNHLY and FYNNEI. The V segment lost 5 bases and the J segment 6 bases; nucleotides outside the gene matches: 10. CDR3 DNA: TGTGCCAGCAGTACAAGCCTCGGGACAGAAAACACCATATATTTT. Encoded protein: CASSTSLGTENTIYF.

The rearrangement joins TRBV5-1 to TRBJ2-3; 7 bases are a match to TRBD2. The CDR3 has 14 residues. J was trimmed by 2 bases and V by 10 bases; bases with no gene match: 10. Germline values: CDR1 SGHRS, CDR2 YFSETQ. This CDR3 reads CASSQAGVTDTQYF. Written as DNA, the CDR3 is TGCGCCTCCAGCCAGGCGGGGGTCACAGATACGCAGTATTTT.

The CDR3 reads CASSDVWGGYTF. In DNA, the CDR3 is TGTGCCAGCAGCGACGTCTGGGGTGGCTACACCTTC. This chain uses TRBV9 with TRBJ1-2; D gene uncertain. The germline V gene encodes CDR1 SGDLS and CDR2 YYNGEE. The CDR3 has 12 residues. Trimming cost V 3 bases and J 7 bases, with 10 bases left between them.

This rearrangement joins TRBV28 to TRBJ2-7, with no clear D. The CDR3 consists of 13 residues. V lost 5 bases to trimming and J lost 5 bases, with 13 bases between them. Germline loops: CDR1 MDHEN, CDR2 SYDVKM. The chain's CDR3 is CASSPYGFNEQYF. Written as DNA, the CDR3 is TGTGCCAGCAGTCCCTATGGGTTCAACGAGCAGTACTTC.

The table lists this clone with a few counts. The chain has TRBV5-1 and TRBJ2-2; D is perhaps TRBD1 (6 bases). Per the germline V gene, CDR1 is SGHRS and CDR2 is YFSETQ. The V and J ends lost 0 bases and 4 bases respectively, with 7 bases between them. The CDR3 is 14 amino acids. Here the CDR3 DNA reads TGCGCCAGCAGCTTGGACAGGGCCACCGGGGAGCTGTTTTTT. Translated, it gives CASSLDRATGELFF.